Presented here are 14 T cell receptor beta chains from one specimen sequenced in a study of cytomegalovirus exposure and HLA in healthy donors. Both 60 Vbeta primers and 13 Jbeta primers went into the PCR. Sequencing was performed with immunoSEQ multiplex PCR; in TCRdb, only in-frame clones are kept and a portion is missing. The data contain tens of thousands of clones, approximately 72% of them seen just once; the ten biggest clones take up roughly 51%. The sample consisted of PBMCs. All receptors derive from a man aged 50 to 60 in good health and CMV-seropositive.

The CDR3 sequence: CASTLGAQGNQPQHF. In DNA form, the CDR3 reads TGTGCCAGCACCTTAGGCGCCCAGGGGAATCAGCCCCAGCATTTT. The chain uses TRBV28 and TRBJ1-5; D is perhaps TRBD1 (6 bases). Germline V lookup: CDR1 MDHEN, CDR2 SYDVKM. The length of the CDR3 is 15 residues. The V and J ends lost 7 bases and 4 bases respectively, with 17 bases between them.

The V call is TRBV5-1, the J call TRBJ1-2; 12 positions match TRBD1. Germline V lookup: CDR1 SGHRS, CDR2 YFSETQ. Trimming cost V 4 bases and J 2 bases; bases outside gene matches: 3. This CDR3 region has 15 residues. DNA of the CDR3: TGCGCCAGCAGCAAGGGACAGGGGGCCAACTATGGCTACACCTTC. Amino acid sequence: CASSKGQGANYGYTF.

V usage is TRBV2 and J usage is TRBJ2-1, with 10 bases lining up with TRBD2. The CDR3 sequence is 17 residues long. Trimming took 7 bases from V and 0 from J; bases not matched to a gene: 9. The germline gives CDR1 SNHLY, CDR2 FYNNEI. The CDR3 spells CASNEGTSESSYNEQFF. In DNA form, the CDR3 reads TGTGCCAGCAATGAGGGGACTAGCGAGAGCTCCTACAATGAGCAGTTCTTC.

V usage is TRBV4-1 and J usage is TRBJ2-7, with a possible D match to TRBD1 (7 bases). This CDR3 spans 15 amino acids. Germline CDR1 and CDR2: MGHRA and YSYEKL. Trimming shortened V by 3 bases and J by 1 base, and 13 bases separated the two germline ends. The CDR3, as DNA: TGCGCCAGCAGCCACAGGGGGGACAGATCCTACGAGCAGTACTTC. It encodes CASSHRGDRSYEQYF.

The V gene is TRBV19, the J gene TRBJ2-1; 11 positions agree with TRBD1. The CDR3 is 16 amino acids. Trimming cost V 3 bases and J 3 bases; bases outside gene matches: 4. Germline CDR1 and CDR2: LNHDA and SQIVND (reference sequence). The chain's CDR3 is CASSIRTGGFYNEQFF. The CDR3 coding sequence is TGTGCCAGTAGTATCCGGACAGGGGGCTTCTACAATGAGCAGTTCTTC.

This clone was seen only once. At one of its ends the junction is not consistent with the germline gene, which may arise from a read error. This sequence joins TRBV28 and TRBJ2-7, with 9 bases fitting TRBD2. The CDR3 spans 12 residues. CDR1 is MDHEN, CDR2 SYDVKM, per germline. CDR3 residues: CASSLGLAGTLF. CDR3 bases: TGTGCCAGCAGTTTAGGTCTAGCGGGAACTTTGTTC.

This clone has just a few counts. The chain employs TRBV7-9 and TRBJ2-5; no firm D call. The V end was cut by 6 bases, the J end by 4 bases, with 9 bases between. The CDR3 is made up of 12 amino acids. Germline CDR1 SEHNR, CDR2 FQNEAQ (reference sequence). Here the CDR3 reads CASRHPPETQYF. CDR3 nucleotide sequence: TGTGCCAGCAGACACCCTCCAGAGACCCAGTACTTC.

V and J are TRBV9 and TRBJ2-7, with D perhaps matching TRBD1 (6 bases). V lost 4 bases, J lost 3 bases, and 14 bases lay in between. Looked up from germline, CDR1 is SGDLS and CDR2 is YYNGEE. This CDR3 spans 14 amino acids. The CDR3 spells CASSSWTANYEQYF. In DNA, the CDR3 is TGTGCCAGCAGCTCCTGGACAGCTAACTACGAGCAGTACTTC.

The chain links TRBV27 to TRBJ2-1; 7 bases map to TRBD2. The CDR3 totals 15 residues. The germline V gene has CDR1 MNHEY and CDR2 SMNVEV (reference sequence). The J segment lost 7 bases and the V segment lost 5 bases, leaving 11 bases of the junction unmatched. The CDR3 bases are TGTGCCAGCAGTCCCTCAAGACTAGCACCTAATGAGCAGTTCTTC. As protein: CASSPSRLAPNEQFF.

The chain is built from TRBV6-5 and TRBJ1-1; 7 positions match TRBD1. The germline gives CDR1 MNHEY, CDR2 SVGAGI. The CDR3 runs to 13 residues. Germline trimming cut 2 bases from V and 10 bases from J; bases unmatched to any gene: 7. The CDR3 loop is CASSYDRVGRAFF. CDR3 bases: TGTGCCAGCAGTTACGACAGGGTAGGTAGAGCTTTCTTT.

The chain uses TRBV14 and TRBJ1-6; unclear D gene. Germline lookup yields CDR1 SGHDN and CDR2 FVKESK. V was shortened by 0 bases and J by 7 bases, with 19 bases between the two germline ends. The CDR3 is 18 residues long. Here the CDR3 DNA reads TGTGCCAGCAGCCAAGATCATCGACCTACTAGCGAAAATTCACCCCTCCACTTT. Protein: CASSQDHRPTSENSPLHF.

The V call is TRBV19, the J call TRBJ2-2; D might be TRBD2 (7 bases). The V end was cut by 4 bases, the J end by 2 bases, with 17 bases between. This CDR3 contains 17 residues. The V gene's germline CDR1 is LNHDA and CDR2 SQIVND (reference sequence). CDR3 DNA sequence: TGTGCCAGTAGTACCTATAGGGGGAGGGATAACACCGGGGAGCTGTTTTTT. Protein sequence: CASSTYRGRDNTGELFF.

The chain recombines TRBV27 with TRBJ1-3; D possibly corresponds to TRBD1 (5 bases). V lost 2 bases, J lost 2 bases, and 13 bases lay in between. CDR1 and CDR2 (germline): MNHEY, SMNVEV (reference sequence). CDR3 length: 16 residues. The CDR3 sequence is CASSLGGGAPGNTIYF. In DNA form, the CDR3 reads TGTGCCAGCAGTTTAGGGGGAGGGGCCCCTGGAAACACCATATATTTT.

The CDR3 nucleotides are TGCGCCAGCAGCCAAAGGGACAGGCGGTACACCGGGGAGCTGTTTTTT. Its translation: CASSQRDRRYTGELFF. The rearrangement joins TRBV5-1 to TRBJ2-2, with 8 bases lining up with TRBD1. The CDR3 runs 16 residues. J gave up 3 bases and V 4 bases, and 8 bases lay outside the gene matches. The V gene's germline CDR1 is SGHRS and CDR2 YFSETQ.